The entry below describes one T cell receptor beta chain. The antigen remains undetermined. TCRdb reprocessed the reads via MiXCR and lists one record per CDR3 protein. The sample contains hundreds of thousands of distinct CDR3 sequences, 30% to 40% of which appear only once. This CDR3 is built from 14 residues. Trimming took 4 bases from V and 6 from J, leaving 12 bases between them. In germline, CDR1 is MNHEY, CDR2 SVGAGI. The record originates from a study of T cell repertoires in cytomegalovirus infection. Across the whole study: HLA-B-restricted CMV epitopes that are well studied were used alongside recently identified HLA-C-restricted ones.

This TCR was sampled from a human donor in good health (CMV status not recorded). Some clones in this sample may be carry-over from other donors' samples. The chain carries TRBV6-5 and TRBJ2-2; D is unresolved. The sample in question was cultured CD8+ T cells from PBMCs, obtained from culture after CMV antigen stimulation. The CDR3 region is CASSSDSSAGELFF. DNA of the CDR3: TGTGCCAGCAGTTCCGACTCCAGCGCCGGGGAGCTGTTTTTT.